This T cell receptor (beta chain) was sequenced during a study of PD-L1 blockade in urothelial cancer. Looking at the study overall: The researchers analyzed blood 3 weeks (second dose) and 6 weeks after treatment start. The median T cell count in blood samples was around 150,000. Whole-study results and caveats: Below-median pretreatment blood TCR clonality was associated with improved progression-free and overall survival.

With regard to this clone: Its antigen is currently unknown.

Per germline, CDR1 SGDLS and CDR2 YYNGEE. Trimming pared 0 bases from V and 3 bases from J, leaving 15 bases between. The CDR3 length is 17 residues. TCRdb's table, derived via immunoSEQ multiplex PCR, lists solely in-frame clones and lacks some. The top ten clones hold roughly 5.7% of a sample with about 80,000 clones, around 87% of them seen once. Pretreatment and on-treatment blood mononuclear cell samples were taken, totaling between 1 and 8 time points per patient. The origin of this receptor is a woman in her seventies with urothelial cancer. The sample in question was PBMCs, obtained around atezolizumab (anti-PD-L1) treatment. This chain links TRBV9 with TRBJ2-2; possible D gene TRBD2, 5 bases. As DNA, the CDR3 is TGTGCCAGCAGCGTAGCTCTGGGGAGTTGGGACACCGGGGAGCTGTTTTTT. Translated: CASSVALGSWDTGELFF.